The sequence of this T cell receptor beta chain was determined in a study of regulatory T cells in long-lasting Graves disease. Library construction for TCR beta used iRepertoire HTBI primers and Arm-PCR of CDR3 regions. TCRdb analysed the multiplex PCR reads with MiXCR anew, one entry per CDR3 protein. The table includes fewer than 650,000 distinct CDR3 sequences, about 15% detected once. The CDR3 loop spans 12 amino acids. Germline V gene data show CDR1 as MDHEN and CDR2 as SYDVKM. V was cut by 4 bases and J by 0 bases, with 4 bases left in between. There are many counts of this clonotype. Regarding time point: newly diagnosed GD, antithyroid drugs for less than 3 months. PBMC RNA was the source of the TCR library. The same sample was also studied in work on T cells in Graves' hyperthyroidism and ophthalmopathy.

This clonotype originated in a young woman with Graves disease. The rearrangement uses TRBV28 and TRBJ2-7; D is undetermined. Sequenced material: peripheral blood mononuclear cells (PBMCs), taken at new diagnosis, from a patient treated with antithyroid drugs. CDR3 DNA: TGTGCCAGCAGTTACGGCTCCTACGAGCAGTACTTC. Translation gives CASSYGSYEQYF.